This T cell receptor beta chain is from a study of cytomegalovirus exposure and HLA in healthy donors (dated 2017 in TCRdb). Background for the entire study: An earlier analysis of 587 of the donors reported roughly 300 Gb of sequence data and some 110 million unique TCR beta sequences obtained from around 170 million T cells. High-throughput TCR immunosequencing, statistical association of individual TCRs with disease status, and machine learning were combined to predict cytomegalovirus infection status. In a later genetic analysis, genome-wide SNP genotypes for about 60% of the 666 donors were used, and that subset was treated as a discovery cohort. Roughly five DR-DQ haplotypes were handled as single units for association and clustering because linkage in the cohort was strong. On average, 235,054 unique TCR beta nucleotide sequences were sequenced per donor among a few hundred genotyped donors of the cohort, with 15% to 20% of those sequences being non-productive. Roughly 300 gigabases of sequencing data and around 85 million unique TCR sequences made up an early release that covered nearly 650 HLA-typed donors. HLA typing included class I and class II loci at four-digit resolution. The number of typed donors differed by locus: roughly 629-640 for A, B, C, DRB1 and DQB1; roughly 510 for DQA1; fewer than 610 for DPA1; and approximately 450 for DPB1. An earlier analysis of several hundred of the donors applied high-throughput TCR beta sequencing to assess whether each TCR beta V gene segment acted as functional or pseudogenic. The genetic ancestry cluster associated with self-reported Caucasian donors included about 84% of the roughly 400 genotyped donors. Every discovery cohort repertoire had been produced on one sequencing platform. The aim of the study was to test whether cataloging public T cell receptors could identify signatures of past pathogen exposure. Besides the first cohort of under 700 subjects, a separate validation cohort made up of 95 to 150 different subjects was used. Using immunosequencing, the study profiled T cell repertoires from around 670 subjects and related those repertoires to cytomegalovirus serostatus. Donor age, sex, ethnicity and CMV serostatus were compiled together with the repertoire data. To study patterns of TCR occurrence, a later analysis re-analyzed previously published TCR beta repertoires from 666 donors and added high-resolution HLA genotyping. Rather than drawing on any new phenotypic data, the later analysis identified candidate immune exposures from TCR beta sequences and the way those sequences occurred across donors. Paper-wide results and their limitations: Only TCR beta chains were sequenced in this cohort, and the absence of alpha or paired-chain data limited detectable features. A later analysis reported that several top co-occurrence clusters appeared linked to parvovirus B19, influenza, CMV and Epstein-Barr virus. A later genetic analysis associated a missense DCLRE1C variant with V-gene and J-gene trimming of TCR beta chains, and an independent cohort replicated the association. Immune exposure information for the cohort was limited to CMV serostatus. Strong co-occurrence of HLA alleles, especially DR and DQ, made assigning TCR associations to individual alleles difficult. Some IMGT-functional V segments, including TRBV6-2 and TRBV6-3, could not be told apart with the 87-base-pair reads, so those segments were excluded. A further reported finding was that TCR beta sequences accurately predicted the HLA-A and HLA-B alleles for most subjects in the first cohort. A group of highly shared sequence variants was considered likely to be a technical artifact of the sequencing pipeline. The earlier analysis of around 600 of the donors excluded 15 to 20 rarely observed V segments, including chromosome 9 orphons, because counts were too low. In a later analysis, the rate of TCR association differed among HLA loci, with DRB1 alleles having the most associated TCRs and HLA-C alleles having the fewest. The authors suggested that the approach could potentially be extended to other disease states and immunological phenotypes. In a later analysis, HLA-associated TCR beta chains showed more clonal expansion and lower generation probabilities than non-associated chains that were equally common. Roughly uniform sequencing depth across donors was assumed in presence/absence analyses, although this assumption may not hold. While some public TCRs were present in many individuals, most TCR sequences turned up only very rarely across donors. In a later analysis, most CMV-associated TCR beta chains were found to appear HLA-restricted, with HLA associations seemingly driven largely by CMV exposure. According to a later genetic analysis, donors in an Asian-associated ancestry cluster had fewer N-insertions in productive TCRs than the roughly 700-donor mean. A later analysis associated some 17,000 TCR beta sequences with specific HLA alleles at a false discovery rate of 0.05. A few of the identified cytomegalovirus-associated TCR beta chains were confirmed in vitro to be specific for cytomegalovirus antigens. An earlier analysis of around 500 of the donors showed that most TCR beta V segments appeared in productive rearrangements either about 87% or about 30% of the time, which broadly matched IMGT annotations. A total of 150 to 200 TCR beta chains were listed by the study as associated with cytomegalovirus. HLA typing was unavailable for some donors at each locus, so association tests used only the typed subset. Correlated functional status among segregating V segments might be attributable to linkage disequilibrium, but an unknown experimental factor could not be ruled out. The classifier was reported to diagnose cytomegalovirus status with high specificity and sensitivity in both the original and validation cohorts.

The cohort was made up of under 800 healthy bone marrow donors. Cohort members were all nominally healthy when sampled, although unrecorded immune exposures were likely present. The donor was CMV seropositive and belonged to the group of 250 to 300 seropositive cohort members. A peripheral blood sample was provided by each donor, and peripheral blood mononuclear cells were used for TCR beta sequencing. Genomic DNA extraction from the blood cell samples was performed with the Qiagen DNeasy Blood Extraction Kit. Library prep was done by the immunoSEQ multiplex PCR assay. For the multiplex PCR, a mixture combining 60 forward primers for TCR Vbeta segments and 13 reverse primers for TCR Jbeta segments was used. A multiplex PCR assay on genomic DNA amplified the CDR3 region of rearranged TCR beta genes. The amplified TCR beta libraries were sequenced on the Illumina HiSeq System as 87-base-pair reads. The paper's data handling went like this. A later analysis tallied tens of millions of unique TCR beta chains across the 666 repertoires, and some 12 million of those chains were shared by two or more donors. Raw reads were error-corrected and collapsed into unique sequences by a nearest-neighbor algorithm in which closely related sequences were merged to remove PCR and sequencing errors. Alignment of CDR3 sequences to IMGT reference sequences was used to assign V, D and J gene segments. For a sequence to be retained, a match of at least six nucleotides to both a V gene segment and a J gene segment was required. A rearrangement was called productive if the CDR3 had no stop codons and remained in frame with V and J, and every other rearrangement was called non-productive. Following IMGT convention, CDR3 was defined as the stretch from the second conserved V-encoded cysteine to the conserved J-encoded phenylalanine. Sequences without an unambiguous match to a single V gene segment were excluded from the earlier analysis of about 640 of the donors. An earlier analysis of about 590 of the donors classified V segments as functional when productive rearrangements were above 56.7% and as segregating when the standard deviation between donors was above 5%. A statistical classification framework was developed to diagnose cytomegalovirus status using the catalog of TCR beta chain sequences. A later analysis assigned V and J genes by comparing TCR nucleotide sequences with IMGT/GENE-DB human TR gene sequences. In a later analysis, CDR3 sequences and most-parsimonious VDJ recombination scenarios were assigned using the TCRdist pipeline. In a later analysis, each TCR beta chain was defined by its CDR3 amino acid sequence together with its V-gene family, and reads without a unique V-gene family were excluded. To address suspected cross-contamination and a sequencing artifact, a later analysis removed around 600 highly shared, low-generation-probability nucleotide sequences. In a later analysis, a clonal expansion index was calculated for each public chain from normalized within-repertoire ranks of inferred template counts. Generation probabilities in a later analysis came from a VDJ recombination model fitted to out-of-frame rearrangements, and those results were checked against IGoR. A later analysis scored TCR-TCR, TCR-HLA and TCR-CMV co-occurrence with hypergeometric tests, applying a repertoire-size bias correction to TCR pairs. To estimate false discovery rates, a later analysis permuted the HLA or CMV assignments 20 times. A later analysis grouped co-occurring TCRs with DBSCAN, adding TCRdist sequence similarity when clustering within HLA-allele-positive subsets. For co-occurrence clustering, repertoires with fewer than 30,000 or more than 120,000 public chains were excluded, along with roughly 5 repertoires with anomalous nucleotide sharing. TCRdb holds this immuneACCESS table with in-frame rearrangements only. Some clones are missing; in checked studies, unresolved V genes explain under half, and the rest has no known cause. V, J and clone size derive from that table, while D and trimming were established from the DNA sequence. This sample has around 300,000 clones in its table, and almost 85% of those were observed once. About 2% of the sample goes to the ten largest clones.

The germline V gene supplies CDR1 MDHEN and CDR2 SYDVKM. Unmatched junction bases come to 5, with V trimmed by 5 bases and J by 5 bases. The CDR3 sequence holds 14 residues, the cysteine and phenylalanine included. Here the CDR3 DNA is all that survives: 42 bases in frame from base 1. On this clone itself: Which antigen it targets is not known. Base-call qualities are not available, and no considerably larger clone is one nucleotide away.

The receptor chain draws on TRBV28 and TRBJ2-1; TRBD2 matches 8 bases in the middle. The sequence was collected from a woman aged 40 to 49 in good health and CMV-seropositive. Input material: PBMCs. In nucleotide form, the sequence is TGTGCCAGCAGTACCGGGACTAGAGACAATGAGCAGTTCTTC. Translated, it reads CASSTGTRDNEQFF.